The 7 T cell receptor beta chains given below trace back to one sample, sequenced in a study of monozygotic twins with inflammatory bowel disease. TCRdb reprocessed the 5' RACE reads and keeps a single row for each CDR3 protein, giving no DNA. The ten top clones account for less than 6.5%, within a sample of some 300,000 distinct CDR3 sequences. Material for sequencing was blood. Source of these receptors: a human donor with ulcerative colitis or Crohn's disease, or a healthy co-twin of an affected twin (not recorded which).

This chain connects TRBV7-9 to TRBJ2-1; the TCRdb D gene call, TRBD1, has no DNA to confirm it. CDR1 is SEHNR and CDR2 is FQNEAQ in the germline V gene (reference sequence). CDR3 length: 15 amino acids. The CDR3 spells CASSFRQGADNEQFF.

This sequence joins TRBV29-1 and TRBJ2-1; absent DNA, TCRdb's TRBD2 call cannot be checked. Germline loops: CDR1 SQVTM, CDR2 ANQGSEA. The CDR3 has 11 residues. CDR3 in amino acids: CSVASGTPLFF.

V and J are TRBV7-9 and TRBJ1-5; TCRdb gives TRBD1 as the D gene, but with no DNA this cannot be confirmed. Germline V CDR1 and CDR2: SEHNR, FQNEAQ (reference sequence). The CDR3 consists of 17 residues. The CDR3: CASSFGTGFVRGQPQHF.

This rearrangement joins TRBV18 to TRBJ1-5. CDR3 length: 15 residues. Germline V gene lookup returns CDR1 KGHSH and CDR2 LQKENI. This CDR3 is CASSPTVDSNQPQHF.

This chain connects TRBV7-3 to TRBJ2-1; TCRdb returns TRBD2, unconfirmable since there is no DNA. The CDR3 covers 14 residues. Germline lookup yields CDR1 SGHTA and CDR2 FQGTGA. The CDR3 spells CASSNSGGYNEQFF.

The gene calls are TRBV11-2 and TRBJ2-7; the D call from TCRdb, TRBD1, cannot be confirmed without DNA. This CDR3 comprises 15 residues. In germline, CDR1 is SGHAT, CDR2 FQNNGV. The CDR3 region is CASSSRQGSMGEQYF.

The chain combines TRBV27 with TRBJ2-7; the D gene TCRdb calls, TRBD1, cannot be checked with no DNA. CDR3 size: 15 residues. Germline CDR1 reads MNHEY; CDR2 reads SMNVEV (reference sequence). This CDR3 reads CASRGVTGLDYEQYF.